This T cell receptor beta chain was obtained from a study of T cells in Graves' hyperthyroidism and ophthalmopathy (dated by TCRdb to about 2019). Notes on the research overall: Peripheral blood was sampled at the time of initial diagnosis, prior to any treatment. The study also compared thyroid tissue and blood T-cell repertoires from several Graves' hyperthyroidism patients. The paper describes TCR Vbeta CDR3 sequencing of 130 to 150 peripheral blood samples, made up of roughly 40 ophthalmopathy patients, more than 70 hyperthyroidism patients and 17 progressor patients. After sampling, hyperthyroidism patients received methimazole starting at 30 mg daily, and ophthalmopathy patients received high-dose intravenous methylprednisolone. A discovery cohort of about 100 patients, roughly 40 with Graves' ophthalmopathy and 57 with stable Graves' hyperthyroidism, was used to find distinguishing TCR V-J signatures. An independent validation cohort of around 20 hyperthyroidism patients and 17 patients who later progressed to ophthalmopathy tested prospective prediction of ophthalmopathy. The 100 discovery patients were divided at random into training and test sets in a 7:3 ratio.

Taken from the germline V gene (reference sequence), the CDR1 and CDR2 loops are LNHDA and SQIVND. The CDR3 goes from the cysteine to the phenylalanine over 14 residues. Of the read, only the CDR3 DNA is kept; its 42 bases are in frame from base 1. Relative to germline, V is missing 7 bases and J is missing 4 bases, with 6 bases of the junction outside any gene match. Amplification of TCR beta CDR3 regions was carried out from RNA transcripts. A first-round RT-PCR of the TCR CDR3 used the HTBI primer set with the Qiagen OneStep RT-PCR kit. A second multiplex PCR round built the libraries, followed by size selection and purification. Sequencing of the libraries was done on an Illumina HiSeq2000 using paired-end 100 bp reads. Turning to the authors' computational methods: SOAPnuke was used to process the raw data, throwing out any read that contained adapters or uncalled bases, had a mean Phred below 15, or lacked an exact constant-primer or identifier match. COPE v1.2.5 was used to merge the high-quality paired reads, and each unique nucleotide sequence was defined as a clonotype. MiTCR v1.1 was used to align the clonotypes against IMGT TRBV, TRBD and TRBJ reference segments. Only V-J combinations with frequency above 0.0001, covering 99% to 99.2% of repertoires, were analysed. The TCS score was defined as the ratio of F50 (clonal expansion) to E x V (chaos), calculated using BLOSUM62-based TCRdist between CDR3 peptides within each V-J. Welch's t-statistics and random forest reduced around 520 V-J features to 13, which were used in a naive Bayes classifier (R e1071). TCRdb took the public reads, trimmed them with fastp at Q25, ran MiXCR for clone calling and kept in-frame beta chains. Rows are unified per CDR3 protein, each entry keeping the most common DNA and genes. These V and J calls originate from TCRdb's pipeline instead of the authors' own analysis. For this sample there are about 770,000 distinct CDR3 sequences; roughly a sixth appear just once. The top ten hold over 15% of the sample.

Broader findings and caveats from the paper: Sample size was not statistically predetermined, and investigators were not blinded to group allocation. A model built on a 13 V-J signature distinguished ophthalmopathy from stable hyperthyroidism, reaching roughly 88% sensitivity and around 81% specificity in cross-validation and 80%/75% in testing. Most expanded thyroid clonotypes (frequency above 0.001) were also detected in blood, a finding suggesting that blood repertoires may reflect thyroid immune responses. In validation, the model predicted progression to ophthalmopathy with approximately 71% sensitivity and around 72% specificity, a median of about 6 months before onset.

Hyperthyroidism patients were aged 18 to 65 years and newly diagnosed, with disease duration of less than 2 months. Exclusion was applied to patients with uncontrolled infections, other autoimmune diseases, pregnancy or lactation. Diagnoses were established on the basis of clinical symptoms, serum thyroxine and TRAb, thyroid ultrasound, and orbital computed tomography. For progressor patients, blood was drawn at the first diagnosis of hyperthyroidism, before any ophthalmopathy symptoms had appeared. PBMCs were separated from around 9.1 ml of fresh peripheral blood using Ficoll-Paque density gradient centrifugation. Progressor patients were initially diagnosed with Graves' hyperthyroidism and developed ophthalmopathy during follow-up. Total RNA was extracted using Trizol reagent, and RNA quality was assessed on an Agilent 2100 Bioanalyzer. For this clonotype: No cognate antigen has been identified for it. No much larger clonotype is one base removed from it; base qualities were not supplied.

The receptor's source is a woman aged 50 to 60 with Graves' hyperthyroidism that later progressed to Graves' ophthalmopathy. The V and J segments used are TRBV19 and TRBJ2-1; 8 of the junction bases match TRBD2. Sequences were obtained from blood. The CDR3 region reads CASTPGLEYNEQFF. The base sequence is TGTGCCAGTACCCCGGGACTAGAGTACAATGAGCAGTTCTTC.